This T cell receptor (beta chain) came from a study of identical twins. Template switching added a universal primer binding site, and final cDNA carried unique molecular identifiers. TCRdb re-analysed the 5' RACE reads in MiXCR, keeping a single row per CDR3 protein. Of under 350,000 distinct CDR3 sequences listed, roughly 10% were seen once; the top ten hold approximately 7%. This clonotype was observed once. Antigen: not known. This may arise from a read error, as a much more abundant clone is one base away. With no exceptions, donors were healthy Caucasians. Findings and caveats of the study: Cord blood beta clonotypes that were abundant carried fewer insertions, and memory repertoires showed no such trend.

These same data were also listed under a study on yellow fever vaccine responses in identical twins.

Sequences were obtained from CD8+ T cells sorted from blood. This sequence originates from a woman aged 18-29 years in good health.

CDR3 bases: TGTGCCAGAAGCTTGGAGGGCCCAGGGAGGCTTATGAACACTGAAGCTTTCTTT. Amino acid sequence: CARSLEGPGRLMNTEAFF. The V and J genes are TRBV5-6 and TRBJ1-1, with D possibly matching TRBD1 (5 bases). The CDR3 contains 18 residues. Germline-derived CDR1 and CDR2 are SGHDT and YYEEEE.